Listed below are T cell receptor beta chains from one sample, sequenced in a study of cytomegalovirus exposure and HLA in healthy donors. Clones were sequenced by immunoSEQ multiplex PCR, and TCRdb holds only the in-frame ones, with some missing. The data show approximately 54,000 clones, with 89% seen just once and 7.5% to 10% held by the top ten. The sample consisted of PBMCs. These receptors originate from a young woman in good health and CMV-seropositive. Each CDR3 is given with its conserved first and last residue. The order of the fields is J gene, clone size, D gene, V gene, CDR3 DNA, CDR3 protein. A D gene is named only where the DNA matches it firmly. Rows give clone size only sometimes, using once, few, many, or a class for an expanded clone.

TRBJ1-4 | NA | NA | TRBV27 | TGTGCCAGCAGAAGACAGGATGAAAAACTGTTTTTT | CASRRQDEKLFF
TRBJ2-7 | once | NA | TRBV2 | TGTGCCAGCACGATGGGACACTTCTACGAGCAGTACTTC | CASTMGHFYEQYF
TRBJ2-1 | NA | NA | TRBV6-5 | TGTGCCAGCAGTACAAATAGCGTTGGCCACAATGAGCAGTTCTTC | CASSTNSVGHNEQFF
TRBJ2-7 | NA | NA | TRBV30 | TGTGCCTGGAGTCACTACTACGAGCAGTACTTC | CAWSHYYEQYF
TRBJ2-3 | NA | NA | TRBV7-3 | TGTGCCAGCAGTCCCACCGGGACATTCACAGATACGCAGTATTTT | CASSPTGTFTDTQYF
TRBJ2-5 | NA | TRBD2 | TRBV7-9 | TGTGCCAGCAGCCAAAGCGGGGGGGCACGAGAGACCCAGTACTTC | CASSQSGGARETQYF
TRBJ1-4 | once | TRBD1 | TRBV5-1 | TGCGCCAGCAGGGCCGGGACAGGGGGCACTAATGAAAAACTGTTTTTT | CASRAGTGGTNEKLFF
TRBJ1-2 | NA | NA | TRBV28 | TGTGCCAGCAGTTTGGGCAGGGGCTATGGCTACACCTTC | CASSLGRGYGYTF
TRBJ1-1 | NA | NA | TRBV18 | TGTGCCAGCTCACTTGCGGAGAACACTGAAGCTTTCTTT | CASSLAENTEAFF
TRBJ1-6 | NA | NA | TRBV18 | TGTGCCAGCTCACCTGACAGGCATTCACCCCTCCACTTT | CASSPDRHSPLHF
TRBJ2-3 | once | NA | TRBV19 | TGTGCCAGTACCAAGGGGGGGGCCCGCACAGATACGCAGTATTTT | CASTKGGARTDTQYF
TRBJ1-6 | NA | NA | TRBV6-6 | TGTGCCAGCAGTTCCACCCGATCAGCCCTCCACTTT | CASSSTRSALHF
TRBJ2-7 | NA | TRBD2 | TRBV10-3 | TGTGCCACCCGAGACGATAGCGGGGGCTACTCCTACGAGCAGTACTTC | CATRDDSGGYSYEQYF
TRBJ2-2 | NA | TRBD1 | TRBV6-5 | TGTGCCAGCAGGAAGGACAGGGACATCGGGGAGCTGTTTTTT | CASRKDRDIGELFF
TRBJ1-1 | NA | NA | TRBV13 | TGTGCCAGCAGCTTAGGGGGGGCACAAAACACTGAAGCTTTCTTT | CASSLGGAQNTEAFF
TRBJ2-5 | NA | TRBD2 | TRBV4-3 | TGCGCCAGCAGCCAAGATCCTTTCGGGGGGAACCAAGAGACCCAGTACTTC | CASSQDPFGGNQETQYF
TRBJ2-5 | NA | TRBD1 | TRBV2 | TGTGCCAGCAGTGAGTCGAGGACAGGGGGCCGCCGGGAGACCCAGTACTTC | CASSESRTGGRRETQYF
TRBJ2-5 | NA | TRBD1 | TRBV7-9 | TGTGCCAGCAGCGTTCCGGGGACAGGCACGTCGACCCAGTACTTC | CASSVPGTGTSTQYF
TRBJ1-6 | NA | TRBD1 | TRBV27 | TGTGCCAGCAGTCCAAGGACAGGGGCCCTCGGGTCACCCCTCCACTTT | CASSPRTGALGSPLHF
TRBJ1-1 | once | NA | TRBV5-1 | TGCGCCAGCAGCTTGGCGGGAAATAGGAACACTGAAGCTTTCTTT | CASSLAGNRNTEAFF